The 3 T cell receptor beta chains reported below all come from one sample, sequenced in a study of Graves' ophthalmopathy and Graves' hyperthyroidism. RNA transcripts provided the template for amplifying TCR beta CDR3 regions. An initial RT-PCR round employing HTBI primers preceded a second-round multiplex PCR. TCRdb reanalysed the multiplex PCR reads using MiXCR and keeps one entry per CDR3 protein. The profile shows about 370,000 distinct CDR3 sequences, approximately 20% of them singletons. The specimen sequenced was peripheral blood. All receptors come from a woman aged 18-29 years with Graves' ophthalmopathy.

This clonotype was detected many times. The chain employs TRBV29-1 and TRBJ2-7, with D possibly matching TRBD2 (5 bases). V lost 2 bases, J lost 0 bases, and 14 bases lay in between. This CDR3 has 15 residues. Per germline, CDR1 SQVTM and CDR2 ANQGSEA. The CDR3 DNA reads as TGCAGCGTTGAACCGTCAGCGGTAAGCTCCTACGAGCAGTACTTC. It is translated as CSVEPSAVSSYEQYF.

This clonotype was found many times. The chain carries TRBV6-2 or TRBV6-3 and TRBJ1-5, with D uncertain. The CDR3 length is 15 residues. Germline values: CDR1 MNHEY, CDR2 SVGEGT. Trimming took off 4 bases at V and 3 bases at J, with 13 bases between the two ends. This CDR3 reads CASSFREPFNQPQHF. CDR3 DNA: TGTGCCAGCAGTTTCCGGGAGCCTTTCAATCAGCCCCAGCATTTT.

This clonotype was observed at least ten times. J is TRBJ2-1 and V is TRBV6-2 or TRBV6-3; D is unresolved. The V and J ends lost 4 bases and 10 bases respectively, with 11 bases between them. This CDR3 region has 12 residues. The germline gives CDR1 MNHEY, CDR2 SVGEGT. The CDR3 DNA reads TGTGCCAGCAGTTCTCCCCTGGGGGAGCAGTTCTTC. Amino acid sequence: CASSSPLGEQFF.